This paragraph covers one TCR beta chain sequence. The antigen is undetermined. The Oncomine TCR Beta short-read assay sequenced DNA from cultured CD4+ T cells. Using its own MiXCR run on the PCR reads, TCRdb lists one record per CDR3 protein. The sample includes 8,100 or so distinct CDR3 sequences, approximately 50% of them seen just once. This record comes from a study of vaccination and CD4 T cells after COVID-19. Study context: Post-vaccination specimens were collected at a median of roughly 65 days following dose two (range 14 to 241).

This CDR3 has 16 residues. The V gene's germline CDR1 is SGHRS and CDR2 YFSETQ. V was pared by 0 bases and J by 1 base, with 10 bases between. The sample's treatment: approximately 9-day PBMC culture with coronavirus spike peptide pools or control peptides (ViraFEST assay). Wells that each held 1.5 million to 2 million PBMCs were cultured with approximately 10 IU/ml IL-2 and approximately 10 ug/ml peptide pools. The chain employs TRBV5-1 and TRBJ2-2; D is ambiguous. The TCR was taken from a human donor who had recovered from COVID-19. Specimen: CD4+ T cells from blood, cultured in vitro. The DNA for the CDR3 is TGCGCCAGCAGCTTGGGGGTAGGAGTGAACACCGGGGAGCTGTTTTTT. This sequence encodes CASSLGVGVNTGELFF.